This T cell receptor (beta chain) emerged from a study of T cell responses to AZD1222 COVID-19 vaccine listed by TCRdb under 2021. Regarding the study in general: Because spike-specific TCR depth and breadth did not differ between the two schedules, AZD1222 recipients who got a second dose at roughly 4 weeks were pooled with those who got a second dose at roughly 12 weeks. Enrollment into the trials was organized by age into subgroups of 18-55, 56-69 and 70-plus years, and those subgroups contained approximately 160, 26 and 62 TCR-sequenced participants, respectively. TCR sequencing covered over 230 trial participants: 200 to 210 given two doses of AZD1222 and 26 given two doses of MenACWY control vaccine. The study at large found these results: Because no day 14 peak-response samples were available, repertoires were characterized only after the peak T cell response. Reportedly, close to half of the unique spike-specific TCRs recognized epitopes lying outside the regions that are mutated in the B.1.351 and B.1.1.7 variants. Vaccine-associated CD4 TCRs spanned the whole spike protein, with dominant responses in regions 160-218 and 743-854. Conclusions about previously exposed vaccinees are limited, since just five to seven AZD1222 recipients were seropositive for SARS-CoV-2 at baseline. In the small 56-69-year group, the increase in depth fell short of significance, most likely because of low power. A significant rise in spike-specific TCR breadth and depth was observed after two AZD1222 doses relative to day 0 and relative to MenACWY recipients. Most participants were white British and females outnumbered males, and the authors suggested that clonal diversity may have been underestimated.

Worth noting for this clone: Its antigen remains undetermined. Base quality data are lacking; no much larger clone is found one base away.

The CDR3 regions of human TCRbeta chains were analyzed by immunosequencing. Per the original workflow: Repertoire TCRs were checked for matches against a reference library of SARS-CoV-2-specific TCRs that had been generated using the MIRA antigen-specificity platform. Breadth was defined as the fraction of unique TCRs that were SARS-CoV-2-associated. Depth was defined as the fraction of total T cells that were SARS-CoV-2-associated. Using the MIRA data, every spike-specific TCR was mapped to the spike region that the TCR reacted to and assigned to either a CD4 or a CD8 class. Log10-transformed breadth and depth values were compared by one-way ANOVA with Sidak's multiple comparisons tests. TCRdb limited this immuneACCESS table to in-frame rearrangements with V and J called. A share of clones is missing; checked studies link under half to unresolved V genes, and the rest is unexplained. From that table come the V and J calls and clone size; the DNA was used to work out D and trimming. This sample holds over 150,000 clones; about 85% were observed only once. The top ten constitute 3% to 3.5% of the sample.

Counted from cysteine to phenylalanine, this CDR3 has 14 amino acids. Only the CDR3 part of the read is kept: 42 bases, read in frame from the first base. V loses 7 bases at its end and J loses 4 bases; junction bases beyond the gene matches: 6. Looking up the germline V gene (reference sequence) yields CDR1 LNHDA and CDR2 SQIVND. Read against the paper, the sample's time point label means: baseline before first vaccination. The vaccinee samples were drawn from two UK trials, COV001 and COV002, one of which was a single-blind randomized controlled phase 2/3 trial testing AZD1222 (ChAdOx1 nCoV-19) in healthy adults. For TCRbeta chain sequencing, PBMC samples were collected from trial participants at day 0 and at day 28 after the second dose.

The chain links TRBV19 with TRBJ1-3; TRBD1 agrees with 8 junctional bases. The material was peripheral blood, obtained on day 0 of AZD1222 vaccination. This TCR derives from an adult in good health. The bases read TGTGCCAGTACCGACAGGGGAGGAGGAAACACCATATATTTT. Its product reads: CASTDRGGGNTIYF.